The present TCR beta chain was sequenced within a study of cytomegalovirus exposure and HLA in healthy donors. In the study overall: For the 300 to 450 genotyped donors, 81% fell within the Caucasian-associated ancestry cluster.

Points from the study as a whole: The majority of CMV-associated TCR beta chains were reported as apparently HLA-restricted in a later analysis. The investigators catalogued under 200 TCR beta chains as cytomegalovirus-associated. Productive rates of about 87% or about 30% were seen for most TCR beta V segments in an earlier analysis.

It was with 60 Vbeta and 13 Jbeta primers that the PCR ran. The data were produced by immunoSEQ multiplex PCR, yet TCRdb's version contains in-frame clones alone and is incomplete. The sample lists over 55,000 clones, about 73% occurring once. As for this clone: Its target is not known.

With 0 bases removed from V and 4 bases from J, the gap between germline ends came to 9 bases. The CDR3 sequence is 14 residues long. Germline V gives CDR1 MGHRA, CDR2 YSYEKL. V gene TRBV4-1 combines with J gene TRBJ1-1; a possible D gene is TRBD1 (6 bases). Specimen: PBMCs. This TCR was sampled from a woman between 45 and 60 years old in good health and CMV-seropositive. Here the CDR3 reads CASSQDRGSTEAFF. Here the CDR3 DNA reads TGCGCCAGCAGCCAAGACAGGGGAAGCACTGAAGCTTTCTTT.